This T cell receptor beta chain was captured by sequencing in a study of cytomegalovirus exposure and HLA in healthy donors. Some clones are missing from TCRdb's copy, which holds only in-frame ones; the method was immunoSEQ multiplex PCR. The table includes 150,000 to 180,000 clones, about 86% detected once. The CDR3 spans 14 residues. CDR1 is SNHLY and CDR2 is FYNNEI in the germline V gene. V gave up 8 bases and J gave up 6 bases, with 19 bases separating them. This receptor was identified in a human donor in good health. The sample taken for sequencing was PBMCs. This chain uses TRBV2 with TRBJ1-1, with D possibly being TRBD1 (5 bases). CDR3 amino acids: CASRGVRGWAEAFF. The CDR3 DNA is TGTGCCAGCCGGGGGGTTAGGGGATGGGCTGAAGCTTTCTTT.